The T cell receptor (beta chain) under discussion was sequenced for a study of type 1 regulatory T cells. Note on this clonotype: What it binds is unknown.

TCRdb itself ran the reads through MiXCR, one entry per CDR3 protein. Of about 68,000 distinct CDR3 sequences in the sample, about 60% were seen once. The junction had 6 bases not matched to a gene; V was cut back by 0 bases and J by 3 bases. The CDR3 has 15 residues. Germline V gene data show CDR1 as DFQATT and CDR2 as SNEGSKA (reference sequence). The source is a human donor in good health. Input material: cultured T cells, either the whole culture or a sorted T cell fraction (not recorded which). Subset noted: Tr1-enriched cell product generated in vitro against host alloantigens. This chain uses TRBV20-1 with TRBJ2-7, with 9 nucleotides matching TRBD1. DNA for the CDR3: TGCAGTGCTAGAGATAGTACAGGGGGCTTCTACGAGCAGTACTTC. Translated, it gives CSARDSTGGFYEQYF.